What follows is one TCR beta chain and its context. Its antigen is unknown. No quality values exist for individual bases; no much larger clone is one base distant. This record belongs to a study of PD-L1 blockade in urothelial cancer (dated by TCRdb to 2015 to 2018). General notes on the study: Therapy was started at some point between 2013 and 2015 for all patients, and atezolizumab 1,200 mg was administered intravenously every 3 weeks. Under 10 patients reached durable clinical benefit, while some 20 patients did not. Pretreatment blood TCR-seq was available for about 27 patients, at least one posttreatment blood collection was obtained for 24 patients, and tumor TCR-seq was available for 24 patients. Durable clinical benefit was defined as progression-free survival longer than 6 months, and TCR features were also tested against progression-free and overall survival. Blood samples yielded a median of around 130,000 T cells and some 80,000 unique TCRs, with median clonality 0.080. Blood samples were analyzed at 3 weeks after treatment start (second dose) and at 6 weeks after treatment start. Twenty-five of 29 patients were identified as males with urothelial cancer of bladder origin, and a prior smoking history was reported by 18 of 29 patients. In the same patients, pretreatment tumors underwent whole exome sequencing and RNA sequencing in addition to TCR sequencing. The study, an exploratory multi-omic analysis, examined somatic, immune and clinical correlates of response to PD-L1 blockade with atezolizumab in urothelial cancer. Pretreatment tumor samples, along with matched peripheral blood serially collected before and after atezolizumab treatment, were subjected to TCR sequencing. An ECOG performance status of 0 or 1 was recorded for the patients, and 0 to 3 prior chemotherapy regimens had been received by the patients. Summary of the overall study and its limitations: Among patients with durable benefit, tumor-associated TCR clones showed greater expansion in peripheral blood 3 weeks after treatment started (n = 22, p = 0.022). A pretreatment peripheral blood TCR clonality below the median was linked to improved progression-free and overall survival. Because the sample size was small (n ≈ 27) and many exploratory analyses were performed, the results are intended to be hypothesis-generating.

The meaning of the sample's time point label: pretreatment peripheral blood. The cohort comprised 30 or so patients with locally advanced or metastatic urothelial carcinoma treated at Memorial Sloan Kettering on a trial protocol. Peripheral blood mononuclear cells were collected pretreatment and during treatment, at between 1 and 8 total time points per patient. The Qiagen DNeasy Blood extraction kit was used to purify genomic DNA from total PBMCs and tumor samples. Collected pretreatment and during treatment, PBMCs were isolated and stored as previously described. V lost 3 bases and J lost 4 bases, and the count of bases not matched to a germline gene is 11. The CDR3 starts with the cysteine, ends with the phenylalanine, and has 18 residues. The CDR3 DNA has 54 bases and is translated from base 1. CDR1 and CDR2 are drawn from the germline V gene: MGHDK, SYGVNS. To estimate absolute template abundance from read counts, synthetic TCR analog templates were spiked into each PCR. TCRbeta CDR3 regions were amplified from genomic DNA with bias-controlled V and J gene primers using the immunoSEQ assay. Sequencing of rearranged TCRbeta segments was performed at approximately 20X coverage. For the original study's pipeline: Clustering was used to correct sequencing errors, and CDR3s were annotated against IMGT so that V, D and J genes could be assigned. Only productive TCRbeta rearrangements were used in downstream analyses, excluding out-of-frame or stop-codon sequences. Clonality was computed as one minus Shannon entropy normalized by the log of the number of unique productive sequences. Fisher's exact test with Benjamini-Hochberg correction, at a threshold of adjusted p below 0.01, was used to find clones that differed between time points or between blood and tumor. Here the immuneACCESS table is served through TCRdb, limited to in-frame sequences with V and J called. Missing clones are a known gap in these copies; in checked studies unresolved V genes cover under half, and the rest lacks a known reason. D and trimming come from the DNA, and the V and J calls and clone size come from that table. In all, the sample holds around 57,000 clones, and about 81% of those were seen once. Clones ranked in the top ten supply 1.6% of the sample.

This clonotype was obtained from a man aged 70-80 years with urothelial cancer. The sample consisted of PBMCs, taken around atezolizumab (anti-PD-L1) treatment. This chain is built from TRBV25-1 and TRBJ2-2, and TRBD1 aligns with 10 junction nucleotides. The CDR3 reads CASSENAPGTGATGELFF. The bases are TGTGCCAGCAGTGAGAATGCCCCCGGGACAGGGGCCACCGGGGAGCTGTTTTTT.